This TCR beta chain was captured in a study of blood T cell repertoires in COVID-19 (TCRdb year 2020). For the wider study: Samples covering the acute and convalescent phases of COVID-19 were provided by collaborators in the United States, Italy and Spain. The prospective study material was composed of cDNA or gDNA derived from T cells, B-cell-depleted T cells, or PBMCs. Subjects who had been exposed to COVID-19, were actively infected with it, or had recovered from it provided the deeply sampled blood TCRbeta repertoires that made up the dataset. The repertoires were made available in a free public database intended to serve as a resource for research on the immune response to SARS-CoV-2. The samples were drawn from the first 160 participants of the ongoing ImmuneRACE study and from 1,254 subjects provided by 6 global collaborators. Sample metadata almost always included a de-identified subject ID, COVID-19 status, age in years and sex. HLA class I and class II types, where available, came from metadata supplied by the sample provider rather than from assay-based typing. Results and caveats for the whole study, not just this receptor: The quantity of clinical and demographic metadata differed by source and by participant and was supplied without curation.

Whole blood was collected in K2EDTA tubes by collaborating institutions according to the institutions' own protocols. Collaborator samples were shipped for TCRbeta analysis as frozen whole blood, isolated PBMCs, or DNA extracted from either sample type. The immunoSEQ Assay, a bias-controlled multiplex PCR, was used to amplify TCRbeta CDR3 regions from genomic DNA. As for the authors' bioinformatics: Nucleated cell counts per sample were estimated from amplification of reference gene primers within the assay. To quantify the absolute abundance of each unique TCRbeta CDR3 rearrangement, sequence reads were collapsed and filtered. For each sample, productive Simpson clonality was calculated as the square root of Simpson's diversity index over productive rearrangements. Sourced from immuneACCESS, this table was stored by TCRdb with only in-frame sequences that have V and J called. A share of the clones is absent; for the studies checked, an unresolved V gene accounts for under half, and the remainder has no known explanation. V and J calls and clone size come straight from that table; D and trimming were deduced from the DNA. The sample table contains about 300,000 clones; only one count was recorded for 87% of them. The top ten clones comprise approximately 2.4% of the sample.

This clone was detected only once. Its antigen is currently not known. One base away there is no much larger clone; base qualities are not given. The CDR1 and CDR2 encoded by the germline V gene are SNHLY and FYNNEI. Relative to germline, V is missing 1 base and J is missing 0 bases, with 3 bases of the junction outside any gene match. CDR3 length: 17 amino acids, cysteine to phenylalanine. Only CDR3 DNA is held: 51 bases, read in frame from base 1. The sequenced sample consisted of peripheral blood. The receptor's source is a man between 18 and 29 years old with active or convalescent COVID-19. The sequence is built from TRBV2 and TRBJ2-6, with 7 middle bases fitting TRBD2. The bases read TGTGCCAGCAGTGAAGTCCCGGGAGGCTCTGGGGCCAACGTCCTGACTTTC. This is translated as CASSEVPGGSGANVLTF.